This entry lists 8 T cell receptor beta chains sequenced from one sample in a study of T cell responses to AZD1222 COVID-19 vaccine. Sequencing was performed with immunoSEQ multiplex PCR; in TCRdb, only in-frame clones are kept and a portion is missing. This sample has about 140,000 clones, with 80% to 95% found just once. Sequencing was performed on peripheral blood, taken 28 days after the second AZD1222 dose. The receptors stem from an adult who received the AZD1222 COVID-19 vaccine.

The V gene is TRBV21-1, the J gene TRBJ1-1; TRBD1 is the table's D call, not checked against the DNA. TRBV21-1 constitutes a pseudogene. The CDR3 is 15 amino acids. The CDR3 bases are TGTGCCAGCAGCAAAGAGCAAAAAGGGGACACTGAAGCTTTCTTT. Residues: CASSKEQKGDTEAFF.

The chain combines TRBV10-1 with TRBJ1-1; TRBD1 is a possible D gene (6 bases). This CDR3 region has 15 residues. V was trimmed by 0 bases and J by 0 bases, leaving 8 bases between them. CDR1 WNHNN and CDR2 SYGVQD come from the germline V gene (reference sequence). This CDR3 reads CASSESGTMNTEAFF. DNA of the CDR3: TGCGCCAGCAGTGAGTCAGGGACAATGAACACTGAAGCTTTCTTT.

This chain uses TRBV6-5 with TRBJ2-3; a weak D match, TRBD1 (6 bases). Germline V gene lookup returns CDR1 MNHEY and CDR2 SVGAGI. Trimming left V 6 bases short and J 6 bases short, with 19 bases between. CDR3 length: 15 residues. CDR3 nucleotides: TGTGCCAGCAGGTATACAGGGACCTCACGGGATACGCAGTATTTT. Its translation: CASRYTGTSRDTQYF.

This chain links TRBV7-9 with TRBJ1-1; maybe TRBD1 (6 bases). The CDR3 has 11 residues. V was pared by 3 bases and J by 7 bases, with 6 bases between. Germline CDR1 reads SEHNR; CDR2 reads FQNEAQ (reference sequence). The CDR3 is CASSLTGEAFF. CDR3 bases: TGTGCCAGCAGCTTGACAGGTGAAGCTTTCTTT.

The chain has TRBV7-2 and TRBJ2-2; D perhaps matches TRBD1 (5 bases). Germline assignment: CDR1 SGHTA and CDR2 FQGNSA. The CDR3 runs 14 residues. Trimming pared 8 bases from V and 0 bases from J, leaving 10 bases between. CDR3 DNA: TGTGCCAGCGCAATGGGGCCGAACACCGGGGAGCTGTTTTTT. Residues: CASAMGPNTGELFF. Drawing the rest from reference TRBV7-2 and TRBJ2-2, the complete variable domain is GAGVSQSPSNKVTEKGKDVELRCDPISGHTALYWYRQSLGQGLEFLIYFQGNSAPDKSGLPSDRFSAERTGGSVSTLTIQRTQQEDSAVYLCASAMGPNTGELFFGEGSRLTVL.

The rearrangement links TRBV30 to TRBJ1-2; D possibly corresponds to TRBD1 (5 bases). Trimming cost V 3 bases and J 2 bases, with 13 bases left between them. Germline lookup yields CDR1 GTSNPN and CDR2 SVGIG (reference sequence). The CDR3 runs 14 residues. This CDR3 reads CAWSQQDENYGYTF. The CDR3 DNA reads as TGTGCCTGGAGCCAACAGGATGAGAACTATGGCTACACCTTC.

The rearrangement uses TRBV6-2 or TRBV6-3 and TRBJ1-1; 8 bases match TRBD1. Looked up from germline, CDR1 is MNHEY and CDR2 is SVGEGT. The trim removed 5 bases at V and 1 base at J, leaving 6 bases unmatched. CDR3 length: 15 residues. CDR3 protein: CASSAGQGSNTEAFF. Here the CDR3 DNA reads TGTGCCAGCAGTGCCGGACAGGGATCGAACACTGAAGCTTTCTTT.

This chain joins TRBV3-1 (or the pseudogene TRBV3-2) and TRBJ2-7; 7 bases agree with TRBD2. Germline V gene sequence: CDR1 LGHDT, CDR2 YNNKEL (reference sequence). Unmatched junction bases numbered 12, after V lost 0 bases and J lost 1 base. The CDR3 runs to 18 residues. CDR3 amino acids: CASSQDWGDSGSSYEQYF. Written as DNA, the CDR3 is TGTGCCAGCAGCCAAGACTGGGGGGATAGCGGGTCTTCCTACGAGCAGTACTTC.